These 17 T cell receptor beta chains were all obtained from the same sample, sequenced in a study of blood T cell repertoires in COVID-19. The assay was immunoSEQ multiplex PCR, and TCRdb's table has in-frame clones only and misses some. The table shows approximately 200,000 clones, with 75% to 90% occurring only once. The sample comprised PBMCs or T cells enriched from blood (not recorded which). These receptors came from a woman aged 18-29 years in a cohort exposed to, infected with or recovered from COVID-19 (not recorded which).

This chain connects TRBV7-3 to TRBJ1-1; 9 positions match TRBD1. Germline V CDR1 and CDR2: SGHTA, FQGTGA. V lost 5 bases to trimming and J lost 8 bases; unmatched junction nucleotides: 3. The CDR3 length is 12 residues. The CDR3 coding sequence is TGTGCCAGCAGCCTAGGACAGGGGGAAGCTTTCTTT. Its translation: CASSLGQGEAFF.

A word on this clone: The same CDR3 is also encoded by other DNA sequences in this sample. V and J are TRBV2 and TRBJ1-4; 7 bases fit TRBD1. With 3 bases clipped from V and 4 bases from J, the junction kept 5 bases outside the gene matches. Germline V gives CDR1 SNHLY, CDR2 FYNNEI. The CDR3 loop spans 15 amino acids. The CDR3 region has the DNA TGTGCCAGCAGTGACTTGGGACAGAATAATGAAAAACTGTTTTTT. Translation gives CASSDLGQNNEKLFF.

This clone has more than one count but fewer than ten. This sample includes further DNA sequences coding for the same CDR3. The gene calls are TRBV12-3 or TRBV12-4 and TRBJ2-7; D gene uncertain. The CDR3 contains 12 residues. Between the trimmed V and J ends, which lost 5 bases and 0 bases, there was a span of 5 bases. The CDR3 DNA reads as TGTGCCAGCAGTCCCAGCTCCTACGAGCAGTACTTC. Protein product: CASSPSSYEQYF.

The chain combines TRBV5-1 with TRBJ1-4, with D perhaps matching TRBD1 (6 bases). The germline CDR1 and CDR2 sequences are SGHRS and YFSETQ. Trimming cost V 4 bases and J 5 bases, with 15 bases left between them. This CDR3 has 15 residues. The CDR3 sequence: CASSPGTNYNEKLFF. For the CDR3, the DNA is TGCGCCAGCAGCCCGGGGACAAACTACAATGAAAAACTGTTTTTT. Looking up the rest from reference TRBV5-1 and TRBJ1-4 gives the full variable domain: KAGVTQTPRYLIKTRGQQVTLSCSPISGHRSVSWYQQTPGQGLQFLFEYFSETQRNKGNFPGRFSGRQFSNSRSEMNVSTLELGDSALYLCASSPGTNYNEKLFFGSGTQLSVL.

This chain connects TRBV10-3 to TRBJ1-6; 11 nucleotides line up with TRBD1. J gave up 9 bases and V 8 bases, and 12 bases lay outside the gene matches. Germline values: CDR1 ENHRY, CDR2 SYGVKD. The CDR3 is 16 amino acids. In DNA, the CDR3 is TGTGCCATCTCGGACAGGGGGCGAGGAATAAGTTCACCCCTCCACTTT. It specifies CAISDRGRGISSPLHF.

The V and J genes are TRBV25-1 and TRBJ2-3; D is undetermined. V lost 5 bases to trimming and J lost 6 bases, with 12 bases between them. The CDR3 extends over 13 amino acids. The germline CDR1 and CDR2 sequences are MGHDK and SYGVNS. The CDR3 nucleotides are TGTGCCAGCAGTTCCTCCGTCGGGGATACGCAGTATTTT. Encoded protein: CASSSSVGDTQYF.

The CDR3, as DNA: TGTGCCAGCAGTTACTCGGTGGGGCGGTACAATGAGCAGTTCTTC. It yields the protein CASSYSVGRYNEQFF. The chain has TRBV6-5 and TRBJ2-1; D may be TRBD1 (5 bases). This CDR3 has 15 amino acids. The germline CDR1 and CDR2 sequences are MNHEY and SVGAGI. V was trimmed by 0 bases and J by 4 bases, leaving 10 bases between them.

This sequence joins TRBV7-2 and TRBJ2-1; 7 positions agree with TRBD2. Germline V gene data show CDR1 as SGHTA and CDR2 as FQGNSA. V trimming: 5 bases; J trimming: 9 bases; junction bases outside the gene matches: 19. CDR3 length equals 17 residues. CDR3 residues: CASSPVLGLAEESEQFF. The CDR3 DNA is TGTGCCAGCAGCCCAGTGCTAGGGCTAGCGGAGGAGAGTGAGCAGTTCTTC. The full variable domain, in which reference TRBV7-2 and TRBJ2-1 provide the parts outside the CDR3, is GAGVSQSPSNKVTEKGKDVELRCDPISGHTALYWYRQSLGQGLEFLIYFQGNSAPDKSGLPSDRFSAERTGGSVSTLTIQRTQQEDSAVYLCASSPVLGLAEESEQFFGPGTRLTVL.

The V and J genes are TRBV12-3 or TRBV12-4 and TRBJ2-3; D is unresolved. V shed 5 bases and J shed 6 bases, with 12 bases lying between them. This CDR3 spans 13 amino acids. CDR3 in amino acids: CASSAITPDTQYF. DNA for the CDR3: TGTGCCAGCAGTGCAATCACTCCCGATACGCAGTATTTT.

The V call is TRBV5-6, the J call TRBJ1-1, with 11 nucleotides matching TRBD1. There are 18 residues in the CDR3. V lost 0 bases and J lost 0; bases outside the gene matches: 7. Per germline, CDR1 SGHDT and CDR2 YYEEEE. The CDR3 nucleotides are TGTGCCAGCAGCTTGGGGACAGGGGGCGTCTTAATGAACACTGAAGCTTTCTTT. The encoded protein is CASSLGTGGVLMNTEAFF.

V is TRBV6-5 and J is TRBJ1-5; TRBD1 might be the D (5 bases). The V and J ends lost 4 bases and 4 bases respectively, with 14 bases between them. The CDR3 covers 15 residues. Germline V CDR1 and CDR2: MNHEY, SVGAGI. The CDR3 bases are TGTGCCAGCAGTTTTCCTCACCGGGGGAATCAGCCCCAGCATTTT. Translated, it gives CASSFPHRGNQPQHF.

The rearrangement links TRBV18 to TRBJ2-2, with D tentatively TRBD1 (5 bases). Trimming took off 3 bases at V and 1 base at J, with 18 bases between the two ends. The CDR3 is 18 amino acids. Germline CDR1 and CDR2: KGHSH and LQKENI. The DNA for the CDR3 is TGTGCCAGCTCACCGTTCTTAAACAGGAACCTGAACACCGGGGAGCTGTTTTTT. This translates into CASSPFLNRNLNTGELFF. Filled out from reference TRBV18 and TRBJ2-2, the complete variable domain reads NAGVMQNPRHLVRRRGQEARLRCSPMKGHSHVYWYRQLPEEGLKFMVYLQKENIIDESGMPKERFSAEFPKEGPSILRIQQVVRGDSAAYFCASSPFLNRNLNTGELFFGEGSRLTVL.

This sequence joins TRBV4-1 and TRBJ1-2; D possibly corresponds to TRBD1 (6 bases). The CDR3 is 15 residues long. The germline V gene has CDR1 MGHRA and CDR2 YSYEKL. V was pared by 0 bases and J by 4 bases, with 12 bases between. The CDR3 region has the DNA TGCGCCAGCAGCCAAGATACCGACAGGCTCTATGGCTACACCTTC. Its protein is CASSQDTDRLYGYTF.

The CDR3 is CATSREKTGWDQPQHF. The CDR3 DNA sequence: TGTGCCACCAGCAGAGAAAAAACAGGGTGGGATCAGCCCCAGCATTTT. The chain couples TRBV15 to TRBJ1-5, with a possible D match to TRBD1 (6 bases). Trimming stripped 0 bases from V and 5 bases from J, with 14 bases between. CDR1 and CDR2 (germline): LNHNV, YYDKDF (reference sequence). The CDR3 is 16 amino acids.

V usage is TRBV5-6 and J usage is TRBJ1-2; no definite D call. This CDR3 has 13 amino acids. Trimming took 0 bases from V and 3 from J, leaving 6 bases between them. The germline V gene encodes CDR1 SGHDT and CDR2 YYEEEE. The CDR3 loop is CASSLVSDYGYTF. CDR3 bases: TGTGCCAGCAGCTTGGTGTCGGACTATGGCTACACCTTC. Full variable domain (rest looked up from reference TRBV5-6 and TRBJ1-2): DAGVTQSPTHLIKTRGQQVTLRCSPKSGHDTVSWYQQALGQGPQFIFQYYEEEERQRGNFPDRFSGHQFPNYSSELNVNALLLGDSALYLCASSLVSDYGYTFGSGTRLTVV.

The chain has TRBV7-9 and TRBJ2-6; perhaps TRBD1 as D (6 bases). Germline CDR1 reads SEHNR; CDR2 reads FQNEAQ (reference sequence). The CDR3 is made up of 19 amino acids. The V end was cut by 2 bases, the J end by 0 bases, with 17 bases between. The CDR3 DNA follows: TGTGCCAGCAGCTTATCGATGGACAGTGTCTTCTCTGGGGCCAACGTCCTGACTTTC. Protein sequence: CASSLSMDSVFSGANVLTF.

CDR3 sequence reads: CASSLRQGWGYTF. In nucleotides, the CDR3 is TGTGCCAGCAGCTTGCGGCAGGGCTGGGGCTACACCTTC. The chain joins TRBV5-6 to TRBJ1-2, with D possibly matching TRBD1 (5 bases). V dropped 1 base and J dropped 8 bases, with 12 bases sitting between them. The CDR3 length is 13 residues. Germline-derived CDR1 and CDR2 are SGHDT and YYEEEE.